This T cell receptor (beta chain) was recorded in a study of blood T cell repertoires in COVID-19. Per the study methods: By means of reference gene primer amplification, nucleated cell counts were estimated. Produced via immunoSEQ multiplex PCR; TCRdb's table is partial and in-frame only. Clone size and V and J calls were adopted from that table, with D and trimming inferred from the DNA. Here the sample spans fewer than 250,000 clones, roughly 82% being singletons. The J segment lost 5 bases and the V segment lost 10 bases, leaving 7 bases of the junction unmatched. The CDR3 contains 12 residues. Per the germline V gene, CDR1 is SGHNT and CDR2 is YYREEE (reference sequence).

The specimen was peripheral blood. The chain recombines TRBV5-4 with TRBJ2-3; 7 bases match TRBD2. The receptor was isolated from a woman aged 40 to 50 with acute or convalescent COVID-19. CDR3 loop: CAPSPGGDTQYF. The CDR3 DNA reads as TGTGCCCCGTCCCCGGGGGGAGATACGCAGTATTTT.